Listed below are T cell receptor beta chains from one sample, sequenced in a study of OX40 agonist ivuxolimab in advanced cancers. The table came from immunoSEQ multiplex PCR; TCRdb's copy has only in-frame clones and leaves some out. The data hold about 64,000 clones, with about 85% observed a single time. The sequencing here drew on CD4+ or CD8+ T cells sorted from blood, taken in a trial of the OX40 agonist ivuxolimab. The source of these receptors is an adult with an advanced solid tumor such as melanoma, head and neck, liver or kidney cancer. The CDR3 runs from the conserved cysteine through the conserved F or W. D genes are given only for firm matches. The size entry is marked missing in some rows and otherwise reads once, few, many or a size class.

j_call: TRBJ1-3
d_call: TRBD1
cdr3_length: 14
clone_size: .
v_call: TRBV6-6
cdr3_aa: CASVSGGAGNTIYF
cdr3_nt: TGTGCCAGCGTCTCAGGGGGCGCTGGAAACACCATATATTTT

j_call: TRBJ2-1
d_call: TRBD2
cdr3_length: 16
clone_size: .
v_call: TRBV10-1
cdr3_aa: CASSESTSVLRNEQFF
cdr3_nt: TGCGCCAGCAGTGAGTCGACTAGCGTCCTTCGGAATGAGCAGTTCTTC

j_call: TRBJ2-7
d_call: .
cdr3_length: 16
clone_size: .
v_call: TRBV4-1
cdr3_aa: CASSQGPVRGWDEQYF
cdr3_nt: TGCGCCAGCAGCCAAGGCCCCGTAAGAGGGTGGGACGAGCAGTACTTC

j_call: TRBJ2-1
d_call: .
cdr3_length: 15
clone_size: once
v_call: TRBV11-3
cdr3_aa: CASSLSGTSYNEQFF
cdr3_nt: TGTGCCAGCAGCCTTAGCGGAACATCCTACAATGAGCAGTTCTTC

j_call: TRBJ1-5
d_call: .
cdr3_length: 13
clone_size: few
v_call: TRBV5-4
cdr3_aa: CASSQGLSGAQHF
cdr3_nt: TGTGCCAGCAGCCAAGGACTGTCAGGGGCCCAGCATTTT

j_call: TRBJ2-3
d_call: TRBD2
cdr3_length: 16
clone_size: .
v_call: TRBV28
cdr3_aa: CASSFSSGTNADTQYF
cdr3_nt: TGTGCCAGCAGTTTCTCTAGCGGGACGAATGCAGATACGCAGTATTTT

j_call: TRBJ2-3
d_call: TRBD1
cdr3_length: 15
clone_size: .
v_call: TRBV19
cdr3_aa: CASSDIRGRADTQYF
cdr3_nt: TGTGCCAGTAGCGACATCAGGGGGCGAGCAGATACGCAGTATTTT

j_call: TRBJ2-3
d_call: .
cdr3_length: 13
clone_size: few
v_call: TRBV4-2
cdr3_aa: CASSQDREYTQYF
cdr3_nt: TGTGCCAGCAGCCAAGATAGAGAGTATACGCAGTATTTT

j_call: TRBJ2-5
d_call: .
cdr3_length: 11
clone_size: .
v_call: TRBV20-1
cdr3_aa: CSAMGWETQYF
cdr3_nt: TGCAGTGCTATGGGTTGGGAGACCCAGTACTTC

j_call: TRBJ2-1
d_call: .
cdr3_length: 15
clone_size: .
v_call: TRBV5-4
cdr3_aa: CASSLDPRGHNEQFF
cdr3_nt: TGTGCCAGCAGCTTGGATCCCAGGGGTCACAATGAGCAGTTCTTC

j_call: TRBJ1-6
d_call: .
cdr3_length: 17
clone_size: .
v_call: TRBV4-2
cdr3_aa: CASSHPPRGGDNSPLHF
cdr3_nt: TGTGCCAGCAGCCACCCCCCGAGGGGTGGGGATAATTCACCCCTCCACTTT

j_call: TRBJ2-1
d_call: TRBD2
cdr3_length: 15
clone_size: .
v_call: TRBV11-1
cdr3_aa: CASRFRLAGNTEQFF
cdr3_nt: TGTGCCAGCAGGTTTCGACTAGCGGGAAACACTGAGCAGTTCTTC

j_call: TRBJ2-3
d_call: TRBD1
cdr3_length: 15
clone_size: .
v_call: TRBV6-1
cdr3_aa: CASIRTGGNGDTQYF
cdr3_nt: TGTGCCAGCATAAGGACAGGGGGCAATGGAGATACGCAGTATTTT

j_call: TRBJ2-5
d_call: .
cdr3_length: 13
clone_size: .
v_call: TRBV6-1
cdr3_aa: CASSEQREETQYF
cdr3_nt: TGTGCCAGCAGTGAACAAAGGGAAGAGACCCAGTACTTC

j_call: TRBJ2-3
d_call: TRBD2
cdr3_length: 19
clone_size: .
v_call: TRBV5-6
cdr3_aa: CASSLGALSTGGFPDTQYF
cdr3_nt: TGTGCCAGCAGCTTGGGGGCCCTCAGTACGGGAGGGTTCCCAGATACGCAGTATTTT

j_call: TRBJ2-5
d_call: .
cdr3_length: 14
clone_size: .
v_call: TRBV5-5
cdr3_aa: CASSLGPGKETQYF
cdr3_nt: TGTGCCAGCAGCTTGGGTCCCGGGAAGGAGACCCAGTACTTC

j_call: TRBJ2-2
d_call: .
cdr3_length: 14
clone_size: .
v_call: TRBV7-8
cdr3_aa: CASSLGANTGELFF
cdr3_nt: TGTGCCAGCAGCTTAGGTGCTAACACCGGGGAGCTGTTTTTT

j_call: TRBJ2-7
d_call: .
cdr3_length: 14
clone_size: .
v_call: TRBV19
cdr3_aa: CASSMGLAPYEQYF
cdr3_nt: TGTGCCAGTAGTATGGGCCTAGCCCCCTACGAGCAGTACTTC

j_call: TRBJ1-3
d_call: .
cdr3_length: 15
clone_size: .
v_call: TRBV19
cdr3_aa: CASSIGGGAGNTIYF
cdr3_nt: TGTGCCAGTAGTATCGGCGGGGGAGCTGGAAACACCATATATTTT

j_call: TRBJ2-1
d_call: TRBD2
cdr3_length: 17
clone_size: few
v_call: TRBV28
cdr3_aa: CASSPPPTSGSGNEQFF
cdr3_nt: TGTGCCAGCAGTCCACCCCCGACTAGCGGGAGTGGGAATGAGCAGTTCTTC

j_call: TRBJ2-5
d_call: .
cdr3_length: 15
clone_size: .
v_call: TRBV9
cdr3_aa: CASSVAQGGRETQYF
cdr3_nt: TGTGCCAGCAGCGTCGCTCAGGGGGGGAGGGAGACCCAGTACTTC

j_call: TRBJ2-5
d_call: .
cdr3_length: 14
clone_size: .
v_call: TRBV18
cdr3_aa: CASSPGVGEETQYF
cdr3_nt: TGTGCCAGCTCACCAGGGGTCGGAGAAGAGACCCAGTACTTC

j_call: TRBJ2-3
d_call: .
cdr3_length: 15
clone_size: .
v_call: TRBV30
cdr3_aa: CAWRKYRVSTDTQYF
cdr3_nt: TGTGCCTGGAGGAAATACAGGGTTAGCACAGATACGCAGTATTTT

j_call: TRBJ2-3
d_call: TRBD2
cdr3_length: 16
clone_size: .
v_call: TRBV6-4
cdr3_aa: CASSDSASGSTDTQYF
cdr3_nt: TGTGCCAGCAGTGACTCGGCTAGCGGGAGCACAGATACGCAGTATTTT

j_call: TRBJ1-1
d_call: .
cdr3_length: 15
clone_size: .
v_call: TRBV5-1
cdr3_aa: CASSLGPLGNTEAFF
cdr3_nt: TGCGCCAGCAGCTTGGGTCCCTTAGGCAATACTGAAGCTTTCTTT

j_call: TRBJ2-3
d_call: TRBD1
cdr3_length: 13
clone_size: .
v_call: TRBV6-4
cdr3_aa: CASAGQGTDTQYF
cdr3_nt: TGTGCCAGCGCGGGACAGGGGACAGATACGCAGTATTTT

j_call: TRBJ1-2
d_call: .
cdr3_length: 13
clone_size: .
v_call: TRBV5-1
cdr3_aa: CASSFAGVDGYTF
cdr3_nt: TGCGCCAGCAGCTTTGCAGGGGTCGACGGCTACACCTTC

j_call: TRBJ2-3
d_call: TRBD2
cdr3_length: 15
clone_size: .
v_call: TRBV5-6
cdr3_aa: CASSLTSGSTDTQYF
cdr3_nt: TGTGCCAGCAGCTTGACTAGCGGGAGCACAGATACGCAGTATTTT

j_call: TRBJ2-7
d_call: .
cdr3_length: 14
clone_size: .
v_call: TRBV19
cdr3_aa: CASSIRLEPYEQYF
cdr3_nt: TGTGCCAGTAGTATAAGGCTAGAACCCTACGAGCAGTACTTC

j_call: TRBJ2-1
d_call: .
cdr3_length: 16
clone_size: .
v_call: TRBV30
cdr3_aa: CAWSVYDAGGTGVKFF
cdr3_nt: TGTGCCTGGAGTGTATACGACGCGGGCGGGACTGGTGTAAAGTTCTTC

j_call: TRBJ2-5
d_call: TRBD2
cdr3_length: 16
clone_size: .
v_call: TRBV15
cdr3_aa: CATSRGNREGLETQYF
cdr3_nt: TGTGCCACCAGCAGGGGTAATCGGGAGGGCTTGGAGACCCAGTACTTC

j_call: TRBJ2-2
d_call: .
cdr3_length: 15
clone_size: .
v_call: TRBV5-5
cdr3_aa: CASSLVQGGAGELFF
cdr3_nt: TGTGCCAGCAGCTTGGTTCAGGGCGGGGCCGGGGAGCTGTTTTTT

j_call: TRBJ1-2
d_call: .
cdr3_length: 14
clone_size: .
v_call: TRBV7-2
cdr3_aa: CASSLGGGIYGYTF
cdr3_nt: TGTGCCAGCAGCTTAGGAGGGGGGATCTATGGCTACACCTTC

j_call: TRBJ2-7
d_call: TRBD2
cdr3_length: 15
clone_size: .
v_call: TRBV9
cdr3_aa: CASSPRAGGPYEQYF
cdr3_nt: TGTGCCAGCAGCCCCCGAGCGGGAGGGCCCTACGAGCAGTACTTC

j_call: TRBJ2-7
d_call: .
cdr3_length: 15
clone_size: once
v_call: TRBV5-1
cdr3_aa: CASSLVGGRTYEQYF
cdr3_nt: TGCGCCAGCAGCTTGGTTGGGGGGAGGACCTACGAGCAGTACTTC

j_call: TRBJ2-1
d_call: TRBD2
cdr3_length: 17
clone_size: .
v_call: TRBV18
cdr3_aa: CASSPPMGGSSYNEQFF
cdr3_nt: TGTGCCAGCTCACCACCAATGGGCGGGAGCTCCTACAATGAGCAGTTCTTC

j_call: TRBJ1-2
d_call: TRBD1
cdr3_length: 14
clone_size: .
v_call: TRBV7-9
cdr3_aa: CASSLEDRGPGYTF
cdr3_nt: TGTGCCAGCAGCTTGGAGGACAGGGGGCCCGGCTACACCTTC

j_call: TRBJ2-7
d_call: .
cdr3_length: 14
clone_size: .
v_call: TRBV10-1
cdr3_aa: CASSPSTVSYEQYF
cdr3_nt: TGCGCCAGCAGTCCCTCGACAGTGTCCTACGAGCAGTACTTC

j_call: TRBJ1-1
d_call: .
cdr3_length: 14
clone_size: .
v_call: TRBV15
cdr3_aa: CATSREAGNTEAFF
cdr3_nt: TGTGCCACCAGCAGAGAGGCGGGGAACACTGAAGCTTTCTTT